This is a list of T cell receptor beta chains from one sample in a study of PD-1 blockade in classical Hodgkin lymphoma. Clones were sequenced by immunoSEQ multiplex PCR, and TCRdb holds only the in-frame ones, with some missing. The sample lists under 9,500 clones; about 91% were seen once. Sequencing was performed on CD8+ T cells from blood. The receptors were gathered from a human donor with classical Hodgkin lymphoma. Both conserved end residues are trimmed from each CDR3. Only some rows state a clone size, as once, few, many or a class for expanded clones.

. TRBJ2-7 TRBV4-2 ASSPAPSGSEQY
. TRBJ2-7 TRBV28 ASSSLSGAVRDEQY
. TRBJ2-3 TRBV4-1 ASSQVAGGADTQY
. TRBJ2-1 TRBV19 ASEASGNNEQF
. TRBJ2-7 TRBV2 ASSARDRVRYEQY
. TRBJ1-5 TRBV28 ATGDTQPQH
. TRBJ1-1 TRBV21-1 ASSKALASGTNTEAF
. TRBJ1-1 TRBV11-2 ASSLDQGWGTEAF
. TRBJ1-5 TRBV7-9 ASSADLGPQH
. TRBJ2-1 TRBV5-1 ASSLLGLAGGDNEQF
. TRBJ2-3 TRBV7-9 ASSVLTDTQY
. TRBJ1-5 TRBV28 ASSLFSDSNQPQH
. TRBJ1-2 TRBV27 ASSKAGTDNYGYT
few TRBJ2-3 TRBV7-2 ASRKRGGLGTDTQY
. TRBJ2-7 TRBV28 ASSPRGNPPYEQY
once TRBJ2-3 TRBV10-2 ASSEGGGIKADTQY
. TRBJ1-5 TRBV7-8 ASSLVEAERDQPQH
. TRBJ2-7 TRBV4-1 ASSQHPVGLAGVLVEQY
. TRBJ1-2 TRBV4-1 ASSQAAGENYGYT
. TRBJ2-5 TRBV28 ASSLQIWRTQETQY
. TRBJ2-3 TRBV9 ASSPSRVFSDTQY
. TRBJ2-7 TRBV10-3 AITSGTSNYEQY
. TRBJ2-7 TRBV2 ASSGTNYEQY
. TRBJ2-7 TRBV27 ASSLYGGYEQY
. TRBJ1-6 TRBV30 ALSMGSYNSPLH
. TRBJ1-2 TRBV2 ASNRDRGRGDGYT
. TRBJ2-5 TRBV6-6 ASSYTPGPGQETQY
. TRBJ2-3 TRBV2 ASSGRDTQY
. TRBJ1-2 TRBV2 ASSDGGYT
. TRBJ2-3 TRBV27 ASSFLATDTQY
. TRBJ2-3 TRBV6-6 ASSPLSTDTQY
. TRBJ2-2 TRBV5-1 ASSLGQGKTGELF
once TRBJ2-1 TRBV6-5 ASTRQVTREQF
. TRBJ2-2 TRBV15 ATSRDQGFGELF
once TRBJ1-6 TRBV10-3 AISEQGAGSPLH
. TRBJ1-2 TRBV5-1 ASSFLRDYGYT
. TRBJ2-5 TRBV28 ASSFGAGGPETQY
. TRBJ2-7 TRBV7-4 ASSLVLSYEQY
once TRBJ2-7 TRBV27 ASSSAGLSSIPYEQY
. TRBJ2-7 TRBV5-6 ASSWDREDEQY
. TRBJ2-1 TRBV10-3 ATSELVPGNPGEQF
. TRBJ2-1 TRBV5-4 ASSKQGARNEQF
. TRBJ1-1 TRBV6-1 ASSQGQGVWNTEAF
. TRBJ2-1 TRBV30 AWSEDSGGLAGDEQF
. TRBJ2-4 TRBV6-4 ASSEFAGGTKNIQY
. TRBJ1-5 TRBV7-2 ASSSWHDRTLYQPQH
few TRBJ1-2 TRBV6-5 ASSSGTVYT
once TRBJ2-2 TRBV27 ASSLSRTGELF
. TRBJ2-3 TRBV7-6 ASSFPPEPTDTQY
. TRBJ2-5 TRBV7-6 ASSLFPRRQGERETQY
. TRBJ2-3 TRBV4-3 ASSQVPRGAGEGDTQY